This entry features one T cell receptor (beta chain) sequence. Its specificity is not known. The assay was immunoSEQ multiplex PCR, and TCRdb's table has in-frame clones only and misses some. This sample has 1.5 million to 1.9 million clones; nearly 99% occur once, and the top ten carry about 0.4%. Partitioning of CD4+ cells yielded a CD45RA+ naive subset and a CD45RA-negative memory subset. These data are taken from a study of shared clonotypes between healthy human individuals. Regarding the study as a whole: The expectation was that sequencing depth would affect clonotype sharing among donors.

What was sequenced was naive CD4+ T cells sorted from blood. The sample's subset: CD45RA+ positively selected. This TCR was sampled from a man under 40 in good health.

The chain's CDR3 is CASSRDSFSSSGANVLTF. In DNA form, the CDR3 reads TGTGCCAGCTCACGGGACAGTTTCTCCAGCTCTGGGGCCAACGTCCTGACTTTC. J is TRBJ2-6 and V is TRBV18; 7 bases agree with TRBD1. The CDR3 sequence is 18 residues long. Germline V gives CDR1 KGHSH, CDR2 LQKENI. The trim removed 4 bases at V and 0 bases at J, leaving 9 bases unmatched.